These 10 T cell receptor beta chains originate from one sample sequenced in a study of control samples from healthy donors and cancer patients. TCRdb keeps only in-frame clones here, not all; method: immunoSEQ multiplex PCR. Of roughly 370,000 clones listed, 90% are singletons. The sample consisted of PBMCs. These receptors were obtained from a man aged 40-55 years with head and neck cancer.

V is TRBV29-1 and J is TRBJ1-2, with 7 bases that match TRBD1. CDR1 is SQVTM, CDR2 ANQGSEA, per germline. The CDR3 sequence is 19 residues long. Trimming at V came to 0 bases and at J to 3 bases, leaving 19 bases not matched to a gene. CDR3 sequence: CSVEDLTPGQSFQYYGYTF. The CDR3 nucleotides read TGCAGCGTTGAAGACCTTACACCGGGACAGTCTTTTCAGTACTATGGCTACACCTTC.

The V call is TRBV3-1 (or the pseudogene TRBV3-2), the J call TRBJ2-2, with 10 bases lining up with TRBD1. CDR1 is LGHDT and CDR2 is YNNKEL in the germline V gene (reference sequence). V lost 3 bases to trimming and J lost 5 bases; unmatched junction nucleotides: 6. The CDR3 contains 16 residues. The CDR3: CASSHLTGGRTGELFF. CDR3 DNA: TGTGCCAGCAGCCACCTGACAGGGGGCCGTACCGGGGAGCTGTTTTTT.

The V gene is TRBV7-9, the J gene TRBJ2-7, with no clear D. The CDR3 sequence is 13 residues long. Germline V gene data show CDR1 as SEHNR and CDR2 as FQNEAQ (reference sequence). Trimming pared 1 base from V and 7 bases from J, leaving 11 bases between. The CDR3 here is CASSLEGSEEQYF. For the CDR3, the DNA is TGTGCCAGCAGCTTAGAGGGTTCGGAGGAGCAGTACTTC.

V usage is TRBV28 and J usage is TRBJ2-7, with 9 bases fitting TRBD2. The CDR3 has 15 residues. V gave up 5 bases and J gave up 2 bases; unmatched junction bases: 7. CDR1 is MDHEN, CDR2 SYDVKM, per germline. The CDR3 DNA reads as TGTGCCAGCAGTCCTTTTAGCGGGAGACCCTACGAGCAGTACTTC. This codes for CASSPFSGRPYEQYF.

V usage is TRBV18 and J usage is TRBJ2-5; 7 bases are a match to TRBD2. The trim removed 4 bases at V and 0 bases at J, leaving 2 bases unmatched. Germline lookup yields CDR1 KGHSH and CDR2 LQKENI. This CDR3 is 14 amino acids long. CDR3 amino acids: CASSLAGDQETQYF. DNA for the CDR3: TGTGCCAGCTCACTGGCGGGGGACCAAGAGACCCAGTACTTC.

This rearrangement joins TRBV12-3 or TRBV12-4 to TRBJ1-2; D unresolved. Trimming left V 3 bases short and J 8 bases short, with 13 bases between. CDR3 length equals 13 residues. For the CDR3, the DNA is TGTGCCAGCAGTTTTGGCCGGGCACTCGGCTACACCTTC. This sequence encodes CASSFGRALGYTF.

The genes are TRBV11-3 and TRBJ2-3; perhaps TRBD2 as D (6 bases). The CDR3 loop spans 14 amino acids. From germline, CDR1 is SGHNT and CDR2 YENEEA. The germline V and J ends were trimmed by 5 bases and 5 bases, with 14 bases remaining between them. The CDR3 loop is CASSAGPPGDTQYF. The CDR3 DNA reads as TGTGCCAGCAGCGCGGGACCCCCCGGAGATACGCAGTATTTT.

This chain uses TRBV5-1 with TRBJ1-1; no clear D. The CDR3 contains 16 residues. Germline CDR1 SGHRS, CDR2 YFSETQ. Trimming took off 5 bases at V and 0 bases at J, with 17 bases between the two ends. This CDR3 reads CASSTQVTYMNTEAFF. In nucleotides, the CDR3 is TGCGCCAGCAGTACGCAGGTAACTTACATGAACACTGAAGCTTTCTTT.

The genes are TRBV5-1 and TRBJ1-2, with D possibly being TRBD1 (5 bases). Trimming cost V 5 bases and J 0 bases, with 14 bases left between them. CDR1 is SGHRS, CDR2 YFSETQ, per germline. This CDR3 is built from 15 residues. CDR3 residues: CASSPIGGTNYGYTF. The CDR3 DNA reads as TGCGCCAGCAGTCCCATTGGGGGAACTAACTATGGCTACACCTTC.

This clone was seen a single time. The chain combines TRBV5-4 with TRBJ2-7; TRBD2 agrees at 7 bases. CDR1 and CDR2 from the germline V gene are SGHNT and YYREEE (reference sequence). V shed 0 bases, J shed 1 base, and the junction held 4 bases outside the gene matches. The CDR3 contains 15 residues. The CDR3 region is CASSLGLAVSYEQYF. CDR3 nucleotides: TGTGCCAGCAGCTTGGGGCTAGCGGTATCCTACGAGCAGTACTTC. The variable domain in full, with the rest retrieved from reference TRBV5-4 and TRBJ2-7, is ETGVTQSPTHLIKTRGQQVTLRCSSQSGHNTVSWYQQALGQGPQFIFQYYREEENGRGNFPPRFSGLQFPNYSSELNVNALELDDSALYLCASSLGLAVSYEQYFGPGTRLTVT.